The entry below describes one TCR beta chain. Its antigen has not been determined. No base quality information exists; no much larger clone differs at one position. This record belongs to a study of blood T cell repertoires in COVID-19 (dated by TCRdb to 2020 to 2022). About the full investigation: The collaborator samples originated in the United States, Italy and Spain and spanned the acute and convalescent phases of COVID-19. The prospective study material was composed of cDNA or gDNA derived from T cells, B-cell-depleted T cells, or PBMCs. The dataset comprised deeply sampled blood TCRbeta repertoires from subjects exposed to, actively infected with, or recovered from COVID-19. A freely available public database, intended as a resource for researchers studying the immune response to SARS-CoV-2, is where the repertoires were released. The samples were drawn from two sources: the first 160 participants of the ongoing ImmuneRACE study, and fewer than 1,500 subjects contributed by 6 global collaborators. The sample metadata nearly always contained a de-identified subject ID, COVID-19 status, age in years and sex. Where HLA class I and class II types were available, the types were taken from metadata supplied by the sample provider, not from assay-based typing.

Broad study findings and their caveats: How much clinical and demographic metadata was included differed by source and by participant, and the metadata was provided uncurated.

TCRbeta CDR3 regions were amplified from genomic DNA using the immunoSEQ Assay, a bias-controlled multiplex PCR. The published analysis was carried out like this. The number of nucleated cells in each sample was estimated by amplification of reference gene primers within the assay. To quantify the absolute abundance of each unique TCRbeta CDR3 rearrangement, sequence reads were collapsed and filtered. Productive Simpson clonality was computed per sample as the square root of Simpson's diversity index over productive rearrangements. In its TCRdb copy, this immuneACCESS table keeps in-frame sequences only and misses some clones. Where compared with another copy, unresolved V genes explain less than half of these, and the others have no known cause. The V and J calls and clone size are taken from that table; D and trimming were inferred from the DNA. This sample comprises a few hundred thousand clones, about 88% of them detected only once. Of the sample, around 4.6% is held by the ten largest clones.

The CDR3 covers 14 residues, taking in both the cysteine and the phenylalanine. Only the CDR3 region is kept as DNA, spanning 42 bases read in frame from base 1. V is shortened by 6 bases, J by 2 bases, and the region joining them spans 13 bases. In the germline V gene (reference sequence), CDR1 corresponds to SGHKS and CDR2 to YYEKEE. Samples from volunteer blood donors who had recovered from COVID-19 were contributed by a second Seattle source. Whole blood was collected in K2EDTA tubes by collaborating institutions according to the institutions' own protocols. Collaborator samples were shipped for TCRbeta analysis as frozen whole blood, isolated PBMCs, or DNA extracted from either sample type.

The sample comprised peripheral blood. This chain is built from TRBV5-5 and TRBJ2-3; TRBD2 might be the D gene, on 6 matching bases. The TCR originated in a middle-aged woman who had recovered from COVID-19. CDR3 protein: CASKTRVFTDTQYF. In nucleotide form, the sequence is TGTGCCAGCAAGACTAGGGTGTTCACAGATACGCAGTATTTT.